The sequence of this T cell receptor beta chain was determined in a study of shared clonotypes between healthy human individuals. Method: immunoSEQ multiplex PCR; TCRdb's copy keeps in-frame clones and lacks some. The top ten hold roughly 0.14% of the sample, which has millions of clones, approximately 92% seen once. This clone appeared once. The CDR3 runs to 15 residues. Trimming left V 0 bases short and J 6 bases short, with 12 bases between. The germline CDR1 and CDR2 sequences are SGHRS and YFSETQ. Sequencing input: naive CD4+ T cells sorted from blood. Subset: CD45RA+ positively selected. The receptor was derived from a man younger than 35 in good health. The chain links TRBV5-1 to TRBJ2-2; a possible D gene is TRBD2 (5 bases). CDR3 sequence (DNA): TGCGCCAGCAGCTTGGATGGGAGTGGGCCCGGGGAGCTGTTTTTT. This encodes CASSLDGSGPGELFF.